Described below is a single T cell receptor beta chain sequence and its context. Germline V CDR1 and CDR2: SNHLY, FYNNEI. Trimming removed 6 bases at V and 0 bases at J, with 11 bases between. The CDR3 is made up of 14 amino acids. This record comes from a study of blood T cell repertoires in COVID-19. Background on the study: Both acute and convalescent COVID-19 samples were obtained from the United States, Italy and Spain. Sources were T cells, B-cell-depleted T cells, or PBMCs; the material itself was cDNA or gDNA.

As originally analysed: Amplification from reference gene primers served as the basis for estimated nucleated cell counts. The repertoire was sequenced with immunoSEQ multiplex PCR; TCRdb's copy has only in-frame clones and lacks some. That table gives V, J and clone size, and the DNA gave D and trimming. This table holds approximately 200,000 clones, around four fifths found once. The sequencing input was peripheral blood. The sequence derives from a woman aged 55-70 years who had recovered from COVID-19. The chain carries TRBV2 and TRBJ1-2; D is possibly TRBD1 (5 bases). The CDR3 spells CASSRQLANYGYTF. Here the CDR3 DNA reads TGTGCCAGCAGCCGACAGTTAGCTAACTATGGCTACACCTTC.